The T cell receptor beta chain described here comes from a study of T cells after yellow fever vaccination. On the study more broadly: When fractions had low cell numbers, they were prepared with SMART-Seq v4 Ultra Low Input.

The ends were cut back, 2 bases at V and 0 bases at J, with 14 bases in the middle. Per germline, CDR1 MGHRA and CDR2 YSYEKL. This CDR3 has 18 residues. A 5'RACE template-switching step, the method used to make TCR cDNA, added a universal primer site and UMIs. One entry per CDR3 protein results from TCRdb running MiXCR on the 5' RACE reads. This sample has 250,000 to 400,000 distinct CDR3 sequences, with approximately 4% found just once. The TCR sequence derives from a man between 18 and 35 years old who received the YFV17D yellow fever vaccine. The sample was PBMCs, taken 15 days after the yellow fever booster vaccination. This sequence joins TRBV4-1 and TRBJ2-6; D is uncertain. CDR3 residues: CASSQFIGRNSGANVLTF. The CDR3 DNA follows: TGCGCCAGCAGCCAATTTATCGGACGGAACTCTGGGGCCAACGTCCTGACTTTC.